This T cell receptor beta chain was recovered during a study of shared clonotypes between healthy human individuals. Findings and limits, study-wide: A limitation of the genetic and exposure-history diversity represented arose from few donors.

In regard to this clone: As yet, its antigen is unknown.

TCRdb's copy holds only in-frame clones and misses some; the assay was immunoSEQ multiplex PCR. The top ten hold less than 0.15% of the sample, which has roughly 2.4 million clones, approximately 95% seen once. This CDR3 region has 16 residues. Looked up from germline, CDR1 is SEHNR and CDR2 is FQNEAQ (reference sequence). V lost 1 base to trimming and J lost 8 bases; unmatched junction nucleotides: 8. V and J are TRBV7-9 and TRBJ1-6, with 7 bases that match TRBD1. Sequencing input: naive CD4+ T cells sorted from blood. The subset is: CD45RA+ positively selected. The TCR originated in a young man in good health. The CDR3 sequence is CASSLGRTTGDSPLHF. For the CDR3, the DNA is TGTGCCAGCAGCTTAGGACGTACCACAGGGGATTCACCCCTCCACTTT.